What follows are 12 T cell receptor beta chains derived from one specimen sequenced in a study of blood T cells in healthy people across ages. Sample-barcoded 5' priming and a J-beta primer mix drove a second PCR of roughly 7 to 11 cycles. TCRdb re-called the 5' RACE reads with MiXCR, one entry per CDR3 protein. The top ten clones hold roughly 2% of a sample with over 1.5 million distinct CDR3 sequences, around 48% of them seen once. The sequenced material came from blood. The receptors stem from a woman in her 40s in good health.

The rearrangement uses TRBV6-2 or TRBV6-3 and TRBJ2-1; TRBD2 agrees at 7 bases. Germline CDR1 is MNHEY and CDR2 is SVGEGT. V lost 7 bases to trimming and J lost 2 bases; unmatched junction nucleotides: 8. CDR3 length: 15 residues. As DNA, the CDR3 is TGTGCCAGCACCCCTGGGGGGGGTACCTACAATGAGCAGTTCTTC. It codes for CASTPGGGTYNEQFF.

This chain connects TRBV6-5 to TRBJ2-6, with D unresolved. Germline V CDR1 and CDR2: MNHEY, SVGAGI. With 0 bases removed from V and 0 bases from J, the gap between germline ends came to 9 bases. The CDR3 runs 17 residues. The CDR3 loop reads CASSYSVPPSGANVLTF. Written as DNA, the CDR3 is TGTGCCAGCAGTTACTCGGTCCCTCCCTCTGGGGCCAACGTCCTGACTTTC.

There are a few counts of this clonotype. The genes are TRBV12-3 or TRBV12-4 and TRBJ1-6; the D gene is possibly TRBD1 (6 bases). V lost 3 bases and J 7 bases, leaving 10 bases between the germline ends. The CDR3 totals 14 residues. The CDR3 is CASSFGGPNSPLHF. CDR3 sequence (DNA): TGTGCCAGCAGTTTTGGGGGGCCAAATTCACCCCTCCACTTT.

Only a few counts were recorded for this clonotype. The chain is built from TRBV7-2 and TRBJ2-5, with D unresolved. Trimming removed 5 bases from V and 5 bases from J, with 15 bases in between. Germline lookup yields CDR1 SGHTA and CDR2 FQGNSA. The CDR3 loop spans 14 amino acids. Here the CDR3 reads CASSPRSARETQYF. DNA for the CDR3: TGTGCCAGCAGCCCTAGGTCAGCCCGCGAGACCCAGTACTTC.

The gene calls are TRBV5-1 and TRBJ1-6; a weak D match, TRBD1 (6 bases). The CDR3 totals 15 residues. Per the germline V gene, CDR1 is SGHRS and CDR2 is YFSETQ. V was cut by 0 bases and J by 9 bases, with 13 bases left in between. The CDR3 DNA follows: TGCGCCAGCAGCTTGGACAACAGGGCTGGTTCACCCCTCCACTTT. Translating it yields CASSLDNRAGSPLHF.

This clonotype has more than one count but fewer than ten. The chain joins TRBV7-8 to TRBJ2-4; a weak D match, TRBD1 (5 bases). The CDR3 contains 14 residues. Per the germline V gene, CDR1 is SGHVS and CDR2 is FQNEAQ. The V and J ends lost 5 bases and 7 bases respectively, with 15 bases between them. The DNA for the CDR3 is TGTGCCAGCAGCGTCCCTGACAGAGAGAACATTCAGTACTTC. It encodes CASSVPDRENIQYF.

Turning to this clonotype: The junction and the germline gene differ at one end; a read error may be behind it. CDR3 bases: TGCAGCGTCGAAGTCACAGGGACTTCTAACTATGGCTACACCTTC. Protein: CSVEVTGTSNYGYTF. V and J are TRBV29-1 and TRBJ1-2; the D gene is possibly TRBD1 (6 bases). The CDR3 contains 15 residues. Looked up from germline, CDR1 is SQVTM and CDR2 is ANQGSEA.

The V call is TRBV28, the J call TRBJ1-2; possible D gene TRBD1, 6 bases. This CDR3 is built from 15 residues. Germline CDR1 and CDR2: MDHEN and SYDVKM. Trimming stripped 8 bases from V and 2 bases from J, with 18 bases between. The CDR3 coding sequence is TGTGCCAGCGGGGGCAGGGCTACACGGAACTATGGCTACACCTTC. Protein sequence: CASGGRATRNYGYTF.

The chain has TRBV24-1 and TRBJ2-1; D uncertain. From germline, CDR1 is KGHDR and CDR2 SFDVKD. Trimming stripped 5 bases from V and 0 bases from J, with 7 bases between. The CDR3 totals 14 residues. CDR3 coding DNA: TGTGCCACCAGTGCTCGGGTCTCCTACAATGAGCAGTTCTTC. It codes for CATSARVSYNEQFF.

The chain has TRBV20-1 and TRBJ1-2; a weak D match, TRBD1 (5 bases). Germline assignment: CDR1 DFQATT and CDR2 SNEGSKA (reference sequence). Trimming took off 3 bases at V and 2 bases at J, with 13 bases between the two ends. This CDR3 region has 14 residues. Here the CDR3 reads CSASLAGRNYGYTF. For the CDR3, the DNA is TGCAGTGCTAGTCTGGCAGGGAGAAACTATGGCTACACCTTC.

This clonotype came up a few times. CDR3 in DNA: TGTGCCAGCAGTTCATCTAGCGGAAGCACAGATACGCAGTATTTT. Its translation is CASSSSSGSTDTQYF. This chain uses TRBV6-4 with TRBJ2-3; 7 positions agree with TRBD2. J gave up 0 bases and V 5 bases, and 5 bases lay outside the gene matches. Looked up from germline, CDR1 is MRHNA and CDR2 is SNTAGT. This CDR3 is built from 15 residues.

The rearrangement links TRBV7-2 to TRBJ2-3; 8 bases line up with TRBD1. Trimming at V came to 4 bases and at J to 0 bases, leaving 6 bases not matched to a gene. The CDR3 sequence is 16 residues long. Germline CDR1 and CDR2: SGHTA and FQGNSA. CDR3 nucleotide sequence: TGTGCCAGCAGCTCCCGGACAGGGACTAGCACAGATACGCAGTATTTT. Translating it yields CASSSRTGTSTDTQYF. Combining the CDR3 with reference TRBV7-2 and TRBJ2-3 gives the whole variable domain GAGVSQSPSNKVTEKGKDVELRCDPISGHTALYWYRQSLGQGLEFLIYFQGNSAPDKSGLPSDRFSAERTGGSVSTLTIQRTQQEDSAVYLCASSSRTGTSTDTQYFGPGTRLTVL.